The T cell receptor (beta chain) under discussion was sequenced for a study of Ad26.COV2.S vaccination and SARS-CoV-2 variants. About the research overall: Among those in the COV1001 Ad26.COV2.S trial arm was the donor.

The method was immunoSEQ multiplex PCR; TCRdb's version includes in-frame clones alone and lacks a portion of them. The data contain some 290,000 clones, around 84% of them seen just once; the ten biggest clones take up 1.9%. J gave up 4 bases and V 0 bases, and 5 bases lay outside the gene matches. The CDR3 contains 16 residues. Per the germline V gene, CDR1 is LGHNA and CDR2 is YSLEER. The sample's treatment: roughly 18 received Ad26.COV2.S at low or high dose, single or two shots; 5 received placebo; per-sample allocation not given. Sampling was performed 63 days after the first vaccine or placebo injection.

This specimen consisted of peripheral blood, obtained in a trial of Ad26.COV2.S vaccine versus placebo. The receptor was isolated from a person between 18 and 65 years old who received the Ad26.COV2.S COVID-19 vaccine or a placebo. The chain employs TRBV4-3 and TRBJ2-7, with 11 bases matching TRBD2. CDR3 loop: CASSQDPLAGGYEQYF. CDR3 nucleotide sequence: TGCGCCAGCAGCCAAGATCCGCTAGCGGGGGGTTACGAGCAGTACTTC.